A single sample is the source of the 9 T cell receptor beta chains below, sequenced in a study of cytomegalovirus exposure and HLA in healthy donors. The repertoire was sequenced with immunoSEQ multiplex PCR; TCRdb's copy has only in-frame clones and lacks some. The sample shows under 250,000 clones, around 86% of them seen only once. The sequenced sample was PBMCs. The source is a woman between 18 and 29 years old in good health and CMV-seropositive.

The chain recombines TRBV6-6 with TRBJ2-6; the D is unclear. CDR1 is MNHNY and CDR2 is SVGAGI in the germline V gene (reference sequence). This CDR3 contains 16 residues. Deletions cut 0 bases from V and 2 bases from J, with 8 bases between. The chain's CDR3 is CASSYSATTGANVLTF. In DNA form, the CDR3 reads TGTGCCAGCAGTTACTCGGCCACCACTGGGGCCAACGTCCTGACTTTC.

The chain couples TRBV4-1 to TRBJ2-3, with a tentative D call TRBD2 (5 bases). Looked up from germline, CDR1 is MGHRA and CDR2 is YSYEKL. V lost 0 bases and J 0 bases, leaving 13 bases between the germline ends. The CDR3 consists of 17 residues. CDR3 sequence (DNA): TGCGCCAGCAGCCAAGATCCGGCGGGCACTAGCACAGATACGCAGTATTTT. It translates to CASSQDPAGTSTDTQYF.

The J gene is TRBJ1-1, the V gene TRBV27; D perhaps matches TRBD1 (5 bases). CDR3 length: 16 amino acids. In germline, CDR1 is MNHEY, CDR2 SMNVEV (reference sequence). Trimming left V 3 bases short and J 1 base short, with 15 bases between. The CDR3 DNA reads TGTGCCAGCAGTTTTTTGGGCCAGGGTTCGAACACTGAAGCTTTCTTT. This codes for CASSFLGQGSNTEAFF.

The gene calls are TRBV30 and TRBJ2-2, with D uncertain. Germline CDR1 is GTSNPN and CDR2 is SVGIG (reference sequence). The CDR3 totals 13 residues. With 0 bases removed from V and 6 bases from J, the gap between germline ends came to 8 bases. In DNA form, the CDR3 reads TGTGCCTGGAGTGTAATGGGCGCCGGGGAGCTGTTTTTT. It translates to CAWSVMGAGELFF.

V and J are TRBV11-3 and TRBJ2-7; 7 nucleotides align to TRBD1. V lost 5 bases, J lost 5 bases, and 6 bases stayed unmatched. Per the germline V gene, CDR1 is SGHNT and CDR2 is YENEEA. The CDR3 extends over 13 amino acids. The CDR3 spells CASSRTGDNEQYF. The CDR3 DNA reads TGTGCCAGCAGCCGTACAGGGGACAACGAGCAGTACTTC.

This clone occurred a few times. The V call is TRBV27, the J call TRBJ2-7, with 9 bases matching TRBD1. The CDR3 runs to 14 residues. Per germline, CDR1 MNHEY and CDR2 SMNVEV (reference sequence). The trim removed 4 bases at V and 7 bases at J, leaving 8 bases unmatched. The CDR3 sequence: CASSSQAGTGEQYF. In nucleotides, the CDR3 is TGTGCCAGCAGTTCCCAAGCCGGGACAGGGGAGCAGTACTTC.

The V gene is TRBV7-9, the J gene TRBJ1-4; 8 bases align to TRBD1. V lost 4 bases to trimming and J lost 13 bases; unmatched junction nucleotides: 14. CDR1 and CDR2 (germline): SEHNR, FQNEAQ (reference sequence). The CDR3 sequence is 15 residues long. The CDR3 DNA reads as TGTGCCAGCAGCTCCCCTCAGGACAGGGATATTGGACTGTTTTTT. The encoded protein is CASSSPQDRDIGLFF.

The chain is built from TRBV19 and TRBJ2-1; weak D call: TRBD2 (6 bases). Germline CDR1 LNHDA, CDR2 SQIVND (reference sequence). There are 16 residues in the CDR3. Trimming pared 5 bases from V and 2 bases from J, leaving 16 bases between. The CDR3 is CASSPRLGKAYNEQFF. In DNA form, the CDR3 reads TGTGCCAGTAGTCCCCGACTAGGTAAGGCCTACAATGAGCAGTTCTTC.

The chain recombines TRBV5-1 with TRBJ2-7; TRBD1 is a possible D gene (6 bases). Germline loops: CDR1 SGHRS, CDR2 YFSETQ. CDR3 length: 14 residues. The germline V and J ends were trimmed by 1 base and 0 bases, with 8 bases remaining between them. CDR3 DNA: TGCGCCAGCAGCTTGAACAGGGACTCCTACGAGCAGTACTTC. Its translation: CASSLNRDSYEQYF.